This record covers a single T cell receptor (beta chain). The sample originates from a study of blood T cell repertoires in COVID-19. The ends were cut back, 6 bases at V and 5 bases at J, with 16 bases in the middle. CDR3 length: 13 amino acids. Germline V CDR1 and CDR2: GTSNPN, SVGIG (reference sequence). Produced via immunoSEQ multiplex PCR; TCRdb's table is partial and in-frame only. The sample has approximately 250,000 clones, roughly 85% seen once. The specimen was PBMCs or T cells enriched from blood (not recorded which). V and J are TRBV30 and TRBJ2-5, with a weak D call TRBD1 (6 bases). The TCR sequence derives from a woman in her fifties or sixties with acute COVID-19. The CDR3 loop is CACLGQPGETQYF. The CDR3 region has the DNA TGTGCCTGCCTCGGACAGCCCGGGGAGACCCAGTACTTC.